This T cell receptor beta chain stems from a study of T cells after yellow fever vaccination. Study-level information: Preparation used SMART-Seq v4 Ultra Low Input for the low-cell-number fractions. Findings of the study overall: In post-booster samples, most primary-vaccination clones reappeared (approximately 95% CD4, nearly 90% CD8).

As concerns this clonotype: As yet, its antigen is unknown.

For TCR, cDNA came from 5'RACE template switching, which added a universal primer site and UMIs. TCRdb itself ran the 5' RACE reads through MiXCR, one entry per CDR3 protein. Found here are some 400,000 distinct CDR3 sequences, roughly a sixth of them singletons; the top ten hold 15% to 20%. The receptor comes from a man between 18 and 35 years old who received the YFV17D yellow fever vaccine. This specimen was PBMCs, taken before the yellow fever booster vaccination.

Written as DNA, the CDR3 is TGTGCCAGCAGTGAGGGACGACTCAGGGGGGGGATACAAGAGACCCAGTACTTC. Translating it yields CASSEGRLRGGIQETQYF. The chain has TRBV6-1 and TRBJ2-5; either TRBD1 or TRBD2 may fit D (7 bases each). This CDR3 has 18 residues. V lost 3 bases and J lost 2, with 22 bases in between. CDR1 and CDR2 (germline): MNHNS, SASEGT.